The 20 T cell receptor beta chains below were found in one sample sequenced in a study of somatic mutations in cytotoxic T cells in rheumatoid arthritis. Clones were sequenced by immunoSEQ multiplex PCR, and TCRdb holds only the in-frame ones, with some missing. The data contain 15,000 to 20,000 clones, approximately 80% of them singletons. Sequences were obtained from CD8+ T cells sorted from blood. The receptors come from an adult with rheumatoid arthritis.

As DNA, the CDR3 is TGTGCCAGCAGCTTAGGGGAGGGGGCGGATGGCTACACCTTC. Its translation: CASSLGEGADGYTF. This chain joins TRBV7-9 and TRBJ1-2; 7 bases are a match to TRBD1. The germline V gene has CDR1 SEHNR and CDR2 FQNEAQ (reference sequence). This CDR3 has 14 amino acids. V lost 1 base to trimming and J lost 6 bases; unmatched junction nucleotides: 5.

The CDR3 spells CASSFSSGRYEQYF. CDR3 bases: TGTGCCAGCAGCTTTTCCAGCGGGAGGTACGAGCAGTACTTC. The chain has TRBV11-1 and TRBJ2-7; 9 nucleotides agree with TRBD2. CDR3 length: 14 residues. Germline V gives CDR1 SGHAT, CDR2 FQDESV (reference sequence). Trimming removed 3 bases from V and 4 bases from J; junction bases left unmatched: 4. The entire variable domain, with the rest obtained from reference TRBV11-1 and TRBJ2-7, is as follows: EAEVAQSPRYKITEKSQAVAFWCDPISGHATLYWYRQILGQGPELLVQFQDESVVDDSQLPKDRFSAERLKGVDSTLKIQPAELGDSAMYLCASSFSSGRYEQYFGPGTRLTVT.

This clone was counted a few times. The rearrangement links TRBV10-3 to TRBJ2-7; TRBD2 might be the D (6 bases). V was shortened by 10 bases and J by 6 bases, with 22 bases between the two germline ends. The CDR3 runs to 14 residues. The germline gives CDR1 ENHRY, CDR2 SYGVKD. DNA for the CDR3: TGTGCCACCGGGGACTCCCAGAGAAGGTTCGAGCAGTACTTC. It codes for CATGDSQRRFEQYF.

This chain joins TRBV5-5 and TRBJ2-1, with D hard to call. Between the trimmed V and J ends, which lost 3 bases and 3 bases, there was a span of 10 bases. This CDR3 region has 14 residues. Germline values: CDR1 SGHKS, CDR2 YYEKEE (reference sequence). The CDR3, as DNA: TGTGCCAGCAGCTCCCGCGACAACTACAATGAGCAGTTCTTC. It is translated as CASSSRDNYNEQFF.

In this sample, this clone turned up a few times. The chain employs TRBV2 and TRBJ1-1, with D unclear. Germline loops: CDR1 SNHLY, CDR2 FYNNEI. The CDR3 is made up of 13 amino acids. Trimming left V 4 bases short and J 0 bases short, with 6 bases between. Written as DNA, the CDR3 is TGTGCCAGCAGTGGGACCATGAACACTGAAGCTTTCTTT. Its protein is CASSGTMNTEAFF.

The chain uses TRBV4-1 and TRBJ2-1; no definite D call. The germline V gene has CDR1 MGHRA and CDR2 YSYEKL. The CDR3 sequence is 15 residues long. The ends were cut back, 1 base at V and 4 bases at J, with 11 bases in the middle. The CDR3: CASSQGPEPYNEQFF. The CDR3, as DNA: TGCGCCAGCAGCCAAGGGCCGGAGCCGTACAATGAGCAGTTCTTC.

The chain joins TRBV5-5 to TRBJ2-7; 10 bases align to TRBD1. CDR1 and CDR2 (germline): SGHKS, YYEKEE (reference sequence). With 1 base clipped from V and 0 bases from J, the junction kept 10 bases outside the gene matches. The CDR3 is 18 residues long. The chain's CDR3 is CASSLRDRGPLRSYEQYF. The DNA for the CDR3 is TGTGCCAGCAGCTTGCGGGACAGGGGCCCGCTCCGCTCCTACGAGCAGTACTTC.

This clone was picked up a small number of times. V and J are TRBV14 and TRBJ2-1; D ambiguous. The CDR3 spans 14 residues. The V end was cut by 4 bases, the J end by 4 bases, with 11 bases between. Germline loops: CDR1 SGHDN, CDR2 FVKESK. CDR3 nucleotide sequence: TGTGCCAGCAGCCCCGGTCCCTCGTACAATGAGCAGTTCTTC. Its protein is CASSPGPSYNEQFF.

The chain uses TRBV4-3 and TRBJ2-7; D perhaps matches TRBD1 (5 bases). Per germline, CDR1 LGHNA and CDR2 YSLEER. V gave up 2 bases and J gave up 4 bases, with 15 bases separating them. This CDR3 is 15 amino acids long. The CDR3 DNA sequence: TGCGCCAGCAGCCAAACCCAGACTCCAGGGTACGAGCAGTACTTC. Amino acids: CASSQTQTPGYEQYF.

V and J are TRBV7-9 and TRBJ2-2; 9 nucleotides match TRBD1. Germline V gives CDR1 SEHNR, CDR2 FQNEAQ (reference sequence). The CDR3 totals 17 residues. The ends lost 5 bases at V and 2 bases at J; junction bases unmatched: 9. The CDR3 DNA is TGTGCCAGCAGCCCAGGCGGGACAGGGATAAACACCGGGGAGCTGTTTTTT. It encodes CASSPGGTGINTGELFF. The entire variable domain, with the rest obtained from reference TRBV7-9 and TRBJ2-2, is as follows: DTGVSQNPRHKITKRGQNVTFRCDPISEHNRLYWYRQTLGQGPEFLTYFQNEAQLEKSRLLSDRFSAERPKGSFSTLEIQRTEQGDSAMYLCASSPGGTGINTGELFFGEGSRLTVL.

The chain is built from TRBV6-5 and TRBJ2-7; D is undetermined. This CDR3 has 11 residues. CDR1 and CDR2 (germline): MNHEY, SVGAGI. The V gene lost 8 bases and the J gene lost 1 base, with 6 bases spanning the gap. Here the CDR3 reads CASAASYEQYF. The CDR3, as DNA: TGTGCCAGCGCGGCGTCCTACGAGCAGTACTTC.

The chain employs TRBV7-9 and TRBJ1-1; 7 bases fit TRBD1. Trimming at V came to 3 bases and at J to 6 bases, leaving 16 bases not matched to a gene. Germline loops: CDR1 SEHNR, CDR2 FQNEAQ (reference sequence). The CDR3 totals 17 residues. Here the CDR3 reads CASSFSEGHYQGAEAFF. In DNA, the CDR3 is TGTGCCAGCAGCTTTTCTGAAGGGCACTACCAGGGGGCTGAAGCTTTCTTT.

The CDR3 protein is CASSPIGTSGRAYNEQFF. Here the CDR3 DNA reads TGTGCCAGCAGCCCTATCGGGACTAGCGGGAGGGCCTACAATGAGCAGTTCTTC. The chain combines TRBV7-9 with TRBJ2-1, with 16 nucleotides matching TRBD2. The ends lost 5 bases at V and 2 bases at J; junction bases unmatched: 6. Germline V lookup: CDR1 SEHNR, CDR2 FQNEAQ (reference sequence). The CDR3 sequence is 18 residues long. Combining the CDR3 with reference TRBV7-9 and TRBJ2-1 gives the whole variable domain DTGVSQNPRHKITKRGQNVTFRCDPISEHNRLYWYRQTLGQGPEFLTYFQNEAQLEKSRLLSDRFSAERPKGSFSTLEIQRTEQGDSAMYLCASSPIGTSGRAYNEQFFGPGTRLTVL.

The genes are TRBV30 and TRBJ2-3; TRBD2 aligns across 9 bases. Unmatched junction bases numbered 5, after V lost 4 bases and J lost 0 bases. Germline V gene sequence: CDR1 GTSNPN, CDR2 SVGIG (reference sequence). The CDR3 is 15 residues long. The CDR3 sequence is CAWTSGTSSTDTQYF. For the CDR3, the DNA is TGTGCCTGGACTAGCGGGACGTCTAGCACAGATACGCAGTATTTT. The variable domain in full, with the rest retrieved from reference TRBV30 and TRBJ2-3, is SQTIHQWPATLVQPVGSPLSLECTVEGTSNPNLYWYRQAAGRGLQLLFYSVGIGQISSEVPQNLSASRPQDRQFILSSKKLLLSDSGFYLCAWTSGTSSTDTQYFGPGTRLTVL.

CDR3 DNA: TGTGCCTGGAGCCATACAGGGTCCTACGAGCAGTACTTC. Its protein is CAWSHTGSYEQYF. This chain links TRBV30 with TRBJ2-7, with a tentative D call TRBD1 (6 bases). CDR1 and CDR2 from the germline V gene are GTSNPN and SVGIG (reference sequence). V dropped 3 bases and J dropped 1 base, with 10 bases sitting between them. This CDR3 has 13 residues.

The CDR3 bases are TGTGCCAGCAGACCTGGGGGCCCCTACGAGCAGTACTTC. As protein: CASRPGGPYEQYF. The chain combines TRBV27 with TRBJ2-5; maybe TRBD1 (6 bases). Judging by the DNA end, TRBJ2-7 fits better; the J call may be wrong. This CDR3 contains 13 residues. Germline CDR1 reads MNHEY; CDR2 reads SMNVEV (reference sequence).

The chain employs TRBV5-4 and TRBJ1-2, with D possibly matching TRBD1 (5 bases). The CDR3 spans 14 residues. V gave up 4 bases and J gave up 3 bases, with 13 bases separating them. Germline CDR1 reads SGHNT; CDR2 reads YYREEE (reference sequence). CDR3 residues: CASSPDRVYYGYTF. CDR3 nucleotide sequence: TGTGCCAGCAGCCCAGACAGAGTCTACTATGGCTACACCTTC. The entire variable domain, with the rest obtained from reference TRBV5-4 and TRBJ1-2, is as follows: ETGVTQSPTHLIKTRGQQVTLRCSSQSGHNTVSWYQQALGQGPQFIFQYYREEENGRGNFPPRFSGLQFPNYSSELNVNALELDDSALYLCASSPDRVYYGYTFGSGTRLTVV.

V usage is TRBV5-6 and J usage is TRBJ2-7; D is possibly TRBD2 (6 bases). V was shortened by 4 bases and J by 3 bases, with 17 bases between the two germline ends. CDR1 is SGHDT, CDR2 YYEEEE, per germline. This CDR3 comprises 15 residues. The CDR3 spells CASSGVVRGFYEQYF. The CDR3 DNA reads TGTGCCAGCAGCGGGGTAGTGCGGGGCTTCTACGAGCAGTACTTC.

The chain carries TRBV15 and TRBJ1-5; no firm D call. The V gene's germline CDR1 is LNHNV and CDR2 YYDKDF (reference sequence). The CDR3 loop spans 15 amino acids. With 1 base removed from V and 6 bases from J, the gap between germline ends came to 13 bases. In DNA, the CDR3 is TGTGCCACCAGCAGAGTAGGTCCGGGAATTCAGCCCCAGCATTTT. As protein: CATSRVGPGIQPQHF.

This sequence joins TRBV5-3 and TRBJ1-1, with 8 bases fitting TRBD1. TRBV5-3 is annotated as an ORF whose role is uncertain. With 3 bases clipped from V and 1 base from J, the junction kept 5 bases outside the gene matches. This CDR3 is 15 amino acids long. The CDR3 DNA follows: TGTGCCAGAAGCTCCCGGGACAGGACGAACACTGAAGCTTTCTTT. Its translation: CARSSRDRTNTEAFF.